This is a list of T cell receptor beta chains from one sample in a study of cytomegalovirus exposure and HLA in healthy donors. TCRdb keeps only in-frame clones here, not all; method: immunoSEQ multiplex PCR. The data contain roughly 310,000 clones, around 90% of them seen just once; the ten biggest clones take up roughly 0.96%. Material: PBMCs. The source is a man younger than 45 in good health and CMV-seronegative. CDR3s include the opening cysteine and the closing phenylalanine or tryptophan. The D gene is left open where the match is weak. Not all rows give a size; the values are once, few, many and, for expanded clones, a class.

j_call	d_call	clone_size	v_call	cdr3_aa	cdr3_nt
TRBJ2-7	TRBD1	once	TRBV19	CASSIGSGGGYEQYF	TGTGCCAGTAGTATCGGGTCAGGGGGCGGTTACGAGCAGTACTTC
TRBJ1-6	NA	NA	TRBV18	CASSPAGLREFSPLHF	TGTGCCAGCTCACCCGCCGGGCTCCGGGAGTTTTCACCCCTCCACTTT
TRBJ2-5	TRBD2	once	TRBV2	CASSEAVASGSETQYF	TGTGCCAGCAGTGAAGCGGTGGCTAGCGGGAGCGAGACCCAGTACTTC
TRBJ2-1	TRBD2	NA	TRBV5-1	CASSFLAGSYNEQFF	TGCGCCAGCAGCTTTCTAGCGGGGTCCTACAATGAGCAGTTCTTC
TRBJ2-3	TRBD2	NA	TRBV6-1	CASSAKVAGASTDTQYF	TGTGCCAGCAGTGCAAAAGTAGCGGGGGCCAGCACAGATACGCAGTATTTT
TRBJ1-5	NA	once	TRBV4-1	CASSQDRAQAVEGRQPQHF	TGCGCCAGCAGCCAAGATCGCGCGCAGGCCGTGGAGGGGAGACAGCCCCAGCATTTT
TRBJ1-1	NA	NA	TRBV10-3	CAIRAPTTEAFF	TGTGCCATCAGGGCTCCCACCACTGAAGCTTTCTTT
TRBJ2-7	NA	NA	TRBV27	CASRPNPGATYEQYF	TGTGCCAGCAGGCCAAACCCAGGGGCCACCTACGAGCAGTACTTC
TRBJ2-3	TRBD2	NA	TRBV7-8	CASTPRTSGNTQYF	TGTGCCAGCACCCCCCGGACTAGCGGAAATACGCAGTATTTT
TRBJ1-6	NA	NA	TRBV5-1	CASRQEHSYNSPLHF	TGCGCCAGCAGGCAGGAACACTCCTATAATTCACCCCTCCACTTT